The following is a TCR beta chain sequence with its context. This sample was taken from a study of T cells in Graves' hyperthyroidism and ophthalmopathy. TCR beta CDR3 region amplification was performed from RNA transcripts. The TCR CDR3 first-round RT-PCR relied on the HTBI primer set. TCRdb re-called the multiplex PCR reads with MiXCR, one entry per CDR3 protein. Altogether 660,000 or so distinct CDR3 sequences are present, just under 45% being singletons, with the ten largest covering roughly 6.5%. V lost 4 bases to trimming and J lost 0 bases, with 13 bases between them. Germline V gives CDR1 ENHRY, CDR2 SYGVKD. There are 15 residues in the CDR3.

The TCR comes from an adult man with Graves' disease, either hyperthyroidism or ophthalmopathy (not recorded which). The sequenced sample was peripheral blood or thyroid tissue (not recorded which). The rearrangement joins TRBV10-3 to TRBJ2-7, with D perhaps being TRBD1 or TRBD2 (5 bases each). The CDR3 DNA sequence: TGTGCCATCAGTGGGGGACGTACGAGCTCCTACGAGCAGTACTTC. This gives the protein CAISGGRTSSYEQYF.